The TCR beta chain described here comes from a study of regulatory T cells in long-lasting Graves disease. The germline V gene has CDR1 SEHNR and CDR2 FQNEAQ (reference sequence). The CDR3 sequence is 16 residues long. Arm-PCR of CDR3 regions with iRepertoire HTBI primers generated TCR beta libraries. TCRdb re-called the multiplex PCR reads with MiXCR, one entry per CDR3 protein. This table has 350,000 to 500,000 distinct CDR3 sequences, approximately 15% appearing once. Overall study findings and caveats: Persistent patients had more shared public clonotypes (fewer than 3,000) than new patients (just over 950). Persistent disease samples used TRBV28, TRBJ1-2 and TRBJ2-5 preferentially.

Regarding time point: newly diagnosed GD, antithyroid drugs for less than 3 months. RNA from PBMCs was the source of the TCR library. A note on this clonotype: Antigen unknown. Germline and junction disagree at one end, which may indicate a read error.

The same sample was also used in a study of T cells in Graves' hyperthyroidism and ophthalmopathy. That work adds: During a first-round RT-PCR of the TCR CDR3, the HTBI primer set was used.

The sequence came from a woman between 45 and 60 years old with Graves disease. This rearrangement joins TRBV7-9 to TRBJ2-6; D uncertain. The specimen was peripheral blood mononuclear cells (PBMCs), collected at new diagnosis, from a patient treated with antithyroid drugs. As DNA, the CDR3 is TGCGCCAGCAGCCAACCTTTTAGCTCTGGGGCCAACGTCCTGACTTTC. Residues: CASSQPFSSGANVLTF.